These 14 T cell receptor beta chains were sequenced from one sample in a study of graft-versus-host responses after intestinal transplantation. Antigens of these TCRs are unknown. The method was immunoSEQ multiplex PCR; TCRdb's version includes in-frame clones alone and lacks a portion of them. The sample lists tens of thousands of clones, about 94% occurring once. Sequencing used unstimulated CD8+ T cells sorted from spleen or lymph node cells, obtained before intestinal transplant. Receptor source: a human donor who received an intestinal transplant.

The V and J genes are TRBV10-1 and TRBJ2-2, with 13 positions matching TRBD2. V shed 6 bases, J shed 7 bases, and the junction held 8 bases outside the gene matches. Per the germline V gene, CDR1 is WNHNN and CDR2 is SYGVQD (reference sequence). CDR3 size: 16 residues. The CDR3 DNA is TGCGCCAGCAGCCCCGGACTAGCGGGAGCGGGCGGGGAGCTGTTTTTT. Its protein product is CASSPGLAGAGGELFF.

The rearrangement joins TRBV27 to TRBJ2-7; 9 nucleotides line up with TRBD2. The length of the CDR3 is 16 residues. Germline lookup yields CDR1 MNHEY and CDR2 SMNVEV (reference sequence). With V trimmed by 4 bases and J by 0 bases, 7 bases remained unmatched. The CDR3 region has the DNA TGTGCCAGCAGTTATGGGATAGCGGGAGTCTCCTACGAGCAGTACTTC. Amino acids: CASSYGIAGVSYEQYF.

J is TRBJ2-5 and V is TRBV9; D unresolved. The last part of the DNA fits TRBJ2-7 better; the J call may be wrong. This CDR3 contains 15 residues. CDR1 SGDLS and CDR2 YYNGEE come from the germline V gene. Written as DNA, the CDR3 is TGTGCCAGCAGCGCGGGTGACGATTCAGGCTACGAGCAGTACTTC. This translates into CASSAGDDSGYEQYF.

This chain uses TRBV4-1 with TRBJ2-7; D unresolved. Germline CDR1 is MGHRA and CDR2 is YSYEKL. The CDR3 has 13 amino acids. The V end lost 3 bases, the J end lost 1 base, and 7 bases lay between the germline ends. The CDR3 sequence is CASSHAGSYEQYF. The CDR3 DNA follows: TGCGCCAGCAGCCATGCCGGATCCTACGAGCAGTACTTC.

In DNA, the CDR3 is TGTGCCAGCAGCTTAGAGGACGCAGCGGGAGGGAAGTCCTACAATGAGCAGTTCTTC. This translates into CASSLEDAAGGKSYNEQFF. The V call is TRBV7-9, the J call TRBJ2-1; TRBD2 agrees at 10 bases. The CDR3 runs to 19 residues. Germline CDR1 reads SEHNR; CDR2 reads FQNEAQ (reference sequence). Trimming took 1 base from V and 1 from J; bases not matched to a gene: 10. The full variable domain, its missing parts supplied by reference TRBV7-9 and TRBJ2-1, is DTGVSQNPRHKITKRGQNVTFRCDPISEHNRLYWYRQTLGQGPEFLTYFQNEAQLEKSRLLSDRFSAERPKGSFSTLEIQRTEQGDSAMYLCASSLEDAAGGKSYNEQFFGPGTRLTVL.

The CDR3 coding sequence is TGTGCCAGCAGCTTATATGAGGGGATAAATGGCTACACCTTC. This encodes CASSLYEGINGYTF. The gene calls are TRBV7-9 and TRBJ1-2, with D perhaps TRBD1 (5 bases). Trimming took off 2 bases at V and 6 bases at J, with 13 bases between the two ends. Germline V gene data show CDR1 as SEHNR and CDR2 as FQNEAQ (reference sequence). The CDR3 has 14 amino acids.

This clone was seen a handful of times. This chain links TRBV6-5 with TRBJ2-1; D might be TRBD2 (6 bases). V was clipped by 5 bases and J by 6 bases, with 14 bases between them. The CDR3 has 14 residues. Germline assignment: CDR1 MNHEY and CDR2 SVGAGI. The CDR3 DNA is TGTGCCAGCAGTAACGGGGGTAGTACCAATGAGCAGTTCTTC. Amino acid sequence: CASSNGGSTNEQFF.

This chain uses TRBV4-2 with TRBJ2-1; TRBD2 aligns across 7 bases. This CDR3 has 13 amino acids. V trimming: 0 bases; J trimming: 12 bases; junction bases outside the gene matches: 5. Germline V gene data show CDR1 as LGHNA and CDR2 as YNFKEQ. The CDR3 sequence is CASSQDMAGVQFF. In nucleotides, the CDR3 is TGTGCCAGCAGCCAAGATATGGCGGGAGTGCAGTTCTTC.

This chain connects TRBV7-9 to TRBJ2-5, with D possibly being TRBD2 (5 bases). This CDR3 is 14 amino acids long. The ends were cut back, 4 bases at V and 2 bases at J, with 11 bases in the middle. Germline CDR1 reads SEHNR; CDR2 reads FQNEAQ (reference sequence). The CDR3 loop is CASSSEVDQETQYF. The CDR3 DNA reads TGTGCCAGCAGCTCGGAGGTCGATCAAGAGACCCAGTACTTC.

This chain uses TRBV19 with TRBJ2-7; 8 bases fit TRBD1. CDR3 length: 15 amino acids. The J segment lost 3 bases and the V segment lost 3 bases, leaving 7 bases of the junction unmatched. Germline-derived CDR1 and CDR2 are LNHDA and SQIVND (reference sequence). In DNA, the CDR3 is TGTGCCAGTAGTATCGGACAGGGCCTCGGCTACGAGCAGTACTTC. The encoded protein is CASSIGQGLGYEQYF.

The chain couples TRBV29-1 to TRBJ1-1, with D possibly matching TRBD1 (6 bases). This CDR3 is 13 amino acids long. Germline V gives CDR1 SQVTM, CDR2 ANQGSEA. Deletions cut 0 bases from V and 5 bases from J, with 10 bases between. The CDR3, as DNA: TGCAGCGTTGAAGACAGGGGTGCAACTGAAGCTTTCTTT. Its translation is CSVEDRGATEAFF.

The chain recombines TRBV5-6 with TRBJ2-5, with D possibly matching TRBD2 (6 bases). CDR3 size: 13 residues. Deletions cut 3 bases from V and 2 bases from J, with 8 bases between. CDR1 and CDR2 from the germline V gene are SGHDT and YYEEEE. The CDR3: CASSWDFQETQYF. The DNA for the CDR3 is TGTGCCAGCAGCTGGGACTTTCAAGAGACCCAGTACTTC.

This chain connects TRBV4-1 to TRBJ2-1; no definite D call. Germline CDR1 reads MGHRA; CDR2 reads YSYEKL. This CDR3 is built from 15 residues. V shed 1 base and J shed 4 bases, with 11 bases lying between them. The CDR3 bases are TGCGCCAGCAGCCAAGGCGGAACTCCGTACAATGAGCAGTTCTTC. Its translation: CASSQGGTPYNEQFF.

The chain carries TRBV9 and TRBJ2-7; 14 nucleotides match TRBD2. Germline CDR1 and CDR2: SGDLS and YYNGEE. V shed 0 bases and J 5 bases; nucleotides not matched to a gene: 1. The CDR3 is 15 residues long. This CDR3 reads CASSVGGLAGDEQYF. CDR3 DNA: TGTGCCAGCAGCGTAGGGGGACTAGCGGGAGACGAGCAGTACTTC. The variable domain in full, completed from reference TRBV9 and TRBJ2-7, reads DSGVTQTPKHLITATGQRVTLRCSPRSGDLSVYWYQQSLDQGLQFLIQYYNGEERAKGNILERFSAQQFPDLHSELNLSSLELGDSALYFCASSVGGLAGDEQYFGPGTRLTVT.